This T cell receptor beta chain is from a study of blood T cell repertoires in COVID-19. Study-level background: Samples came from the United States, Italy and Spain, spanning acute and convalescent COVID-19. The analysed material was cDNA or gDNA that came from T cells, B-cell-depleted T cells, or PBMCs.

The CDR3 loop spans 13 amino acids. CDR1 and CDR2 from the germline V gene are MNHEY and SVGEGT. Trimming removed 8 bases from V and 6 bases from J; junction bases left unmatched: 6. Source study methods: Amplification from reference gene primers served as the basis for estimated nucleated cell counts. Repertoires were generated with immunoSEQ multiplex PCR, while TCRdb's copy carries only in-frame clones and drops some. V and J calls and clone size are given by that table; D and trimming were obtained from the DNA. Here the sample spans some 40,000 clones, approximately 90% being singletons. This clone was recorded once.

The receptor comes from a man aged 70-80 years with acute or convalescent COVID-19. Sequenced material: peripheral blood. This rearrangement joins TRBV6-2 or TRBV6-3 to TRBJ1-5, with TRBD1 matching over 8 bases. In DNA form, the CDR3 reads TGTGCCAGCGGCCCGGACAGGGCTCAGCCCCAGCATTTT. Translation: CASGPDRAQPQHF.